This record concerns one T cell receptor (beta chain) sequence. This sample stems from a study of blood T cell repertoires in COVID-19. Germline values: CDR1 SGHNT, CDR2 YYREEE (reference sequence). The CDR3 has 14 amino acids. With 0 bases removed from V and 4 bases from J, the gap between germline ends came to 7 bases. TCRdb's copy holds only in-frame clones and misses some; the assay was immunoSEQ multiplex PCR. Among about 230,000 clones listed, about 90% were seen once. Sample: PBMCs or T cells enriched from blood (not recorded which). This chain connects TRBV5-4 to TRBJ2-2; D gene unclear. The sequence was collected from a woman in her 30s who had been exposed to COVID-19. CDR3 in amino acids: CASSLEMSTGELFF. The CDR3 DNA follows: TGTGCCAGCAGCTTGGAGATGAGCACCGGGGAGCTGTTTTTT.